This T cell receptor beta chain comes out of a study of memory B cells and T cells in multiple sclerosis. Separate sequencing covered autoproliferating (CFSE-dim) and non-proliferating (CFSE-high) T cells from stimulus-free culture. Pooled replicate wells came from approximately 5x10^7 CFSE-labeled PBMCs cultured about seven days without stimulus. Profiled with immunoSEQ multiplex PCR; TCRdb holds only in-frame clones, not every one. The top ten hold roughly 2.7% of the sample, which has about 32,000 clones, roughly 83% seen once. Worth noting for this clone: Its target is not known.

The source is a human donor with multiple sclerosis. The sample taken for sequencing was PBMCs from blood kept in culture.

CDR3 sequence: CASSFTALAKNIQYF. The CDR3 region has the DNA TGTGCCAGCAGTTTTACAGCTCTAGCCAAAAACATTCAGTACTTC. The genes are TRBV28 and TRBJ2-4; D is unresolved. The V end lost 3 bases, the J end lost 0 bases, and 9 bases lay between the germline ends. From germline, CDR1 is MDHEN and CDR2 SYDVKM. The CDR3 has 15 residues.